The 8 T cell receptor beta chains listed next were all sequenced from one sample in a study of blood T cell repertoires in COVID-19. The repertoire was sequenced with immunoSEQ multiplex PCR; TCRdb's copy has only in-frame clones and lacks some. The sample consists of roughly 76,000 clones, around 83% of them appearing once. The sequenced material came from peripheral blood. The receptors were sampled from a woman in her sixties or seventies with acute or convalescent COVID-19.

This clone was observed a few times. V is TRBV19 and J is TRBJ1-2, with D unresolved. Germline V gives CDR1 LNHDA, CDR2 SQIVND (reference sequence). The CDR3 contains 14 residues. V was clipped by 3 bases and J by 2 bases, with 10 bases between them. CDR3 sequence reads: CASSMPGINYGYTF. CDR3 bases: TGTGCCAGTAGTATGCCAGGTATAAACTATGGCTACACCTTC.

V is TRBV11-1 and J is TRBJ2-7; the D gene is possibly TRBD1 (5 bases). CDR1 SGHAT and CDR2 FQDESV come from the germline V gene (reference sequence). The CDR3 contains 13 residues. The ends were cut back, 11 bases at V and 4 bases at J, with 18 bases in the middle. The CDR3 bases are TGTGCCTGCTGCTTCGGGTCAGGGTACGAGCAGTACTTC. Translation gives CACCFGSGYEQYF.

This chain connects TRBV10-3 to TRBJ2-7, with 7 bases matching TRBD1. This CDR3 has 15 residues. Germline V gene data show CDR1 as ENHRY and CDR2 as SYGVKD. With 10 bases clipped from V and 2 bases from J, the junction kept 14 bases outside the gene matches. CDR3 in amino acids: CATKGDRPEPYEQYF. The CDR3 nucleotides read TGTGCCACGAAGGGGGACAGACCGGAGCCCTACGAGCAGTACTTC.

V and J are TRBV5-1 and TRBJ2-5; 10 bases fit TRBD2. CDR3 length equals 15 residues. With V trimmed by 6 bases and J by 3 bases, 8 bases remained unmatched. CDR1 and CDR2 (germline): SGHRS, YFSETQ. CDR3 coding DNA: TGCGCCAGCAACCCGGATACTAGCGGGGAAGAGACCCAGTACTTC. Its protein product is CASNPDTSGEETQYF.

For this clone: The sample has other DNA sequences that encode this CDR3 too. The chain uses TRBV12-3 or TRBV12-4 and TRBJ2-7; no definite D call. Trimming stripped 4 bases from V and 3 bases from J, with 4 bases between. The CDR3 loop spans 11 amino acids. The CDR3 sequence is CASSSGYEQYF. The CDR3 region has the DNA TGTGCCAGCAGTTCGGGCTACGAGCAGTACTTC.

This clone has a handful of counts. V usage is TRBV5-1 and J usage is TRBJ1-1; possible D gene TRBD1, 6 bases. The V gene's germline CDR1 is SGHRS and CDR2 YFSETQ. The CDR3 consists of 13 residues. With 5 bases removed from V and 1 base from J, the gap between germline ends came to 9 bases. DNA of the CDR3: TGCGCCAGCAGTGGACAGACGAACACTGAAGCTTTCTTT. This sequence encodes CASSGQTNTEAFF. Full variable domain (missing parts from reference TRBV5-1 and TRBJ1-1): KAGVTQTPRYLIKTRGQQVTLSCSPISGHRSVSWYQQTPGQGLQFLFEYFSETQRNKGNFPGRFSGRQFSNSRSEMNVSTLELGDSALYLCASSGQTNTEAFFGQGTRLTVV.

V and J are TRBV4-1 and TRBJ2-1; D possibly corresponds to TRBD2 (5 bases). The V and J ends lost 1 base and 3 bases respectively, with 16 bases between them. CDR3 length equals 17 residues. The germline CDR1 and CDR2 sequences are MGHRA and YSYEKL. The CDR3 reads CASSQGRNARGYNEQFF. The CDR3 nucleotides read TGCGCCAGCAGCCAAGGGCGGAACGCCCGGGGCTACAATGAGCAGTTCTTC.

This clone occurred a few times. The V and J genes are TRBV5-6 and TRBJ1-4, with D perhaps TRBD1 (6 bases). The ends were cut back, 3 bases at V and 7 bases at J, with 10 bases in the middle. The CDR3 has 13 residues. The germline V gene encodes CDR1 SGHDT and CDR2 YYEEEE. CDR3 DNA sequence: TGTGCCAGCAGCTCCGGGACAAGTGAAAAACTGTTTTTT. Protein sequence: CASSSGTSEKLFF.